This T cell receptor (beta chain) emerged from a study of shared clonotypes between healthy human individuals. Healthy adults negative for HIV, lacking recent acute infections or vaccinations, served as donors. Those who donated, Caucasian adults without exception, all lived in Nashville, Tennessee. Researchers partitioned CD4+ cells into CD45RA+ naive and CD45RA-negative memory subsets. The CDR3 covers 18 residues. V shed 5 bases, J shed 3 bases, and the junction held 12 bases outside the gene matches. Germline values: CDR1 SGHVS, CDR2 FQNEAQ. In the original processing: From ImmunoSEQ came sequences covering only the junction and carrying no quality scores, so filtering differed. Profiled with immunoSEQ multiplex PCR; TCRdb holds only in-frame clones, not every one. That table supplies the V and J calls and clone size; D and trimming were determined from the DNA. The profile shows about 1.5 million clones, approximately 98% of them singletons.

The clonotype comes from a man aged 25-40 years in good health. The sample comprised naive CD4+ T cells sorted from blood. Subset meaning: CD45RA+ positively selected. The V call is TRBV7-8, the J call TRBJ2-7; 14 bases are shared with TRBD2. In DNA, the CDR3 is TGTGCCAGCAGCCATCCTAAAGCAGGACTAGCGGGAGGCTACGAGCAGTACTTC. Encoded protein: CASSHPKAGLAGGYEQYF.